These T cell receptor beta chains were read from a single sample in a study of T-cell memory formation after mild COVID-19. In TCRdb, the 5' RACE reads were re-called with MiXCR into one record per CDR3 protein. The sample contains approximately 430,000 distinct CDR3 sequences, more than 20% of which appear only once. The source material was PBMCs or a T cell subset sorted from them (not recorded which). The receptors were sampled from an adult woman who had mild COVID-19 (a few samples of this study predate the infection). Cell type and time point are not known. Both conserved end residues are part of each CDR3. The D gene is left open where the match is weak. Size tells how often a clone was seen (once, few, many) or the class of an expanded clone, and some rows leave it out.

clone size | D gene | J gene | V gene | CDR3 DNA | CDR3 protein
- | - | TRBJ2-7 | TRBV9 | TGTGCCAGCAGCCCATGGACAGAGTCCTACGAGCAGTACTTC | CASSPWTESYEQYF
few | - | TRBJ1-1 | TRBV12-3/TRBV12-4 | TGTGCCAGCAGTTTATCAGAGCCCACTGAAGCTTTCTTT | CASSLSEPTEAFF
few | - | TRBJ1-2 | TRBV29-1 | TGCAGCGTTTTGTTGGGAGGCTACACCTTC | CSVLLGGYTF
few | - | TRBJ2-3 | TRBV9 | TGTGCCAGCAGCGTAGAGGGCATCGGCACAGATACGCAGTATTTT | CASSVEGIGTDTQYF
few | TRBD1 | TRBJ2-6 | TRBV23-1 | TGCGCCAGCAGTCATTCTAAGGACAGGGTGGATTACTCTGGGGCCAACGTCCTGACTTTC | CASSHSKDRVDYSGANVLTF
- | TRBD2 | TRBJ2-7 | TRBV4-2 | TGTGCCAGCAGCCAAGGGACTAGCGGGTACGAGCAGTACTTC | CASSQGTSGYEQYF
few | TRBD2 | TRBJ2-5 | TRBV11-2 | TGTGCCAGCAGCTCGATAAGGACTAGCGGGAGTTCCGAGACCCAGTACTTC | CASSSIRTSGSSETQYF
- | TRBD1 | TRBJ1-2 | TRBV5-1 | TGCGCCAGCAGCTTGGAACAGGGGAATCGGGGCTACACCTTC | CASSLEQGNRGYTF
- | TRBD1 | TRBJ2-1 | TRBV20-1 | TGCAGTGCTCTAACCCCGGGACAGGGGGCGAATGAGCAGTTCTTC | CSALTPGQGANEQFF
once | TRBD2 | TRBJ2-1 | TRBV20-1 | TGCAGTGCTAGAGATTTAAGGACTAGCGGCTACAATGAGCAGTTCTTC | CSARDLRTSGYNEQFF
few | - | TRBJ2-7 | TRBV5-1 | TGCGCCAGCAGCCTGGGACCGGAAGGGGAGCAGTACTTC | CASSLGPEGEQYF